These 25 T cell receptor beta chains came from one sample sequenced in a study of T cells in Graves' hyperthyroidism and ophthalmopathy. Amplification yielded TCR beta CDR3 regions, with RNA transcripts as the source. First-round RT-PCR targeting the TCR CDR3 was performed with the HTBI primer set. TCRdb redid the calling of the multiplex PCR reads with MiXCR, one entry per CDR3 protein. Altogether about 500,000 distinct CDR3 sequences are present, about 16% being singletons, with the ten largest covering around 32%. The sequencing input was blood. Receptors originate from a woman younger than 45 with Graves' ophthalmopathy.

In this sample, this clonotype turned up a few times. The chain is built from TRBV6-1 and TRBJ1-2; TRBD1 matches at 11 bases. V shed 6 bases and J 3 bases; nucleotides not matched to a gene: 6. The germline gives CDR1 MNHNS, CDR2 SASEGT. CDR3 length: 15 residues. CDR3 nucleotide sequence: TGTGCCAGCAGCCCCGGACAGGGGGCGGACTATGGCTACACCTTC. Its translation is CASSPGQGADYGYTF.

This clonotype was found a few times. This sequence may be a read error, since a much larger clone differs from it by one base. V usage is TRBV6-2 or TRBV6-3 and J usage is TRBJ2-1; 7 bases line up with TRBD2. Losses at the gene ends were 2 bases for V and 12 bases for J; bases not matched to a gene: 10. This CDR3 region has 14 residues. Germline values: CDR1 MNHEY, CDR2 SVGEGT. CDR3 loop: CASSYGGGPGGQFF. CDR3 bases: TGTGCCAGCAGTTACGGGGGAGGGCCAGGTGGGCAGTTCTTC.

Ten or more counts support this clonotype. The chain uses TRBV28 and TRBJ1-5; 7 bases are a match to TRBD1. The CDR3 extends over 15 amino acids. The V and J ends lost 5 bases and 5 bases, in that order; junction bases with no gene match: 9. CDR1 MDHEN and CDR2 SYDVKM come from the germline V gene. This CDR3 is CASSGPGTVHQPQHF. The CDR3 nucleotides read TGTGCCAGCAGTGGGCCCGGGACAGTCCATCAGCCCCAGCATTTT.

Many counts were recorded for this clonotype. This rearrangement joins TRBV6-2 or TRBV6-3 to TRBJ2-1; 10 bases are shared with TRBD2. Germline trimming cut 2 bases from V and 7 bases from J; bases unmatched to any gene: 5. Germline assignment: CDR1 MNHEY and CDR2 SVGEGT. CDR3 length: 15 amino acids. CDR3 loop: CASSYDGTSVNEQFF. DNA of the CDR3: TGTGCCAGCAGTTACGACGGGACTAGCGTAAATGAGCAGTTCTTC.

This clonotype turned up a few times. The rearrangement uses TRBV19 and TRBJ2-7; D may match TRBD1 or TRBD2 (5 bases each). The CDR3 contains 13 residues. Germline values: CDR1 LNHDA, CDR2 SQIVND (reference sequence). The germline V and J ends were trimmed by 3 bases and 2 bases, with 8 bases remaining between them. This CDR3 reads CASSILGAYEQYF. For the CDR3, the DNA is TGTGCCAGTAGTATTCTGGGGGCCTACGAGCAGTACTTC.

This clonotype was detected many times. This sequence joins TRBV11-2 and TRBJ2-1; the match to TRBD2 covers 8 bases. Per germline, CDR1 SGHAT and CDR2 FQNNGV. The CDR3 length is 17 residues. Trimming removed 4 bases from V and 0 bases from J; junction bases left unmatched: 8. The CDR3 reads CASSYGLASVSYNEQFF. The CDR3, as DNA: TGTGCCAGCAGCTACGGACTAGCTTCAGTCTCCTACAATGAGCAGTTCTTC.

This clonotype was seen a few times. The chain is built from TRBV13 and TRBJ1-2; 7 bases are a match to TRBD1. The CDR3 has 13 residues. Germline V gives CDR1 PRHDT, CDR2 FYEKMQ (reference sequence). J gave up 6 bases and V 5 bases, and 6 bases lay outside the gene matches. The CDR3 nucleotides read TGTGCCAGCAGCCCCGACAGGGCTGATGGCTACACCTTC. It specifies CASSPDRADGYTF.

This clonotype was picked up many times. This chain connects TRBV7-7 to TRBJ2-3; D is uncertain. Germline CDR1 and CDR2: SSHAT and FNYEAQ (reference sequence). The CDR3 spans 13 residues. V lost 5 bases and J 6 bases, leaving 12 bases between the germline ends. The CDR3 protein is CASSRVLWDTQYF. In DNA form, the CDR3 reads TGTGCCAGCAGCCGTGTCCTTTGGGATACGCAGTATTTT.

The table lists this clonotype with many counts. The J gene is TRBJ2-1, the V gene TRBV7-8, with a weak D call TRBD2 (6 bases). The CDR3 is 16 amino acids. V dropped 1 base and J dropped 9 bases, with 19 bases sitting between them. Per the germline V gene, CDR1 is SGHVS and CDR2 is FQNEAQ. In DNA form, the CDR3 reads TGTGCCAGCAGCTTAGTGGGGGGAAGGACCGGCGGTGAGCAGTTCTTC. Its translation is CASSLVGGRTGGEQFF.

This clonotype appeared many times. In DNA form, the CDR3 reads TGTGCCTGGAGCGCCTTAGACACCTGGCGCAATCAGCCCCAGCATTTT. It is translated as CAWSALDTWRNQPQHF. V gene TRBV30 combines with J gene TRBJ1-5; no clear D. In germline, CDR1 is GTSNPN, CDR2 SVGIG (reference sequence). The CDR3 sequence is 16 residues long. V lost 3 bases to trimming and J lost 2 bases, with 17 bases between them.

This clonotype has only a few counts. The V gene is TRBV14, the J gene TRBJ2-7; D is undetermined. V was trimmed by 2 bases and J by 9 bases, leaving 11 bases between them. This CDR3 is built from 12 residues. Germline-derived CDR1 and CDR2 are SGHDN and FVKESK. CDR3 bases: TGTGCCAGCAGCCAAACCGACTCCCGGCAGTACTTC. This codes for CASSQTDSRQYF.

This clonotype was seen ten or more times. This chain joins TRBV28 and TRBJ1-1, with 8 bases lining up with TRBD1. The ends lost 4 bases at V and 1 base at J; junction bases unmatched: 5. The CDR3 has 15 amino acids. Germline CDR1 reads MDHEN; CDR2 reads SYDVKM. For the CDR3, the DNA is TGTGCCAGCAGTTCCTGGACAGGGCCGAACACTGAAGCTTTCTTT. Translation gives CASSSWTGPNTEAFF.

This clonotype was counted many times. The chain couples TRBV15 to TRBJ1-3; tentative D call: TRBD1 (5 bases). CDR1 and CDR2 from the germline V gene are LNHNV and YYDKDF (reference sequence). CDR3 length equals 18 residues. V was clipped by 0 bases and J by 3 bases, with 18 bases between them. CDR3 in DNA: TGTGCCACCAGCAGAGATCCGAACGCAGGGCTGGTTGGAAACACCATATATTTT. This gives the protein CATSRDPNAGLVGNTIYF.

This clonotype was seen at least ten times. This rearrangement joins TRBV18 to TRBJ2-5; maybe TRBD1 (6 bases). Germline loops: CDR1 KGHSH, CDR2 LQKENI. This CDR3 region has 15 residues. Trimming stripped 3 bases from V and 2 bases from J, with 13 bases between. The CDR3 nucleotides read TGTGCCAGCTCACCTTACCGGGACAATCAAGAGACCCAGTACTTC. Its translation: CASSPYRDNQETQYF.

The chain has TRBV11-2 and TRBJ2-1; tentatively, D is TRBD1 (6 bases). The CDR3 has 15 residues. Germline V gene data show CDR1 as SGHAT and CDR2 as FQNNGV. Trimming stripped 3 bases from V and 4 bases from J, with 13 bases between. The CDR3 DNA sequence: TGTGCCAGCAGCTTCGGGACAACCGCTTACAATGAGCAGTTCTTC. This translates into CASSFGTTAYNEQFF. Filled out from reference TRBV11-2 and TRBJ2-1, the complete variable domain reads EAGVAQSPRYKIIEKRQSVAFWCNPISGHATLYWYQQILGQGPKLLIQFQNNGVVDDSQLPKDRFSAERLKGVDSTLKIQPAKLEDSAVYLCASSFGTTAYNEQFFGPGTRLTVL.

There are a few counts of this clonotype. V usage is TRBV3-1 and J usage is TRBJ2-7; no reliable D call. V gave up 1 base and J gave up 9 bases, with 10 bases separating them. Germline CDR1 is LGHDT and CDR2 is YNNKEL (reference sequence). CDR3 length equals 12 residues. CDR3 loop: CASSQASRRQYF. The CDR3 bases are TGTGCCAGCAGCCAAGCATCGAGGAGGCAGTACTTC.

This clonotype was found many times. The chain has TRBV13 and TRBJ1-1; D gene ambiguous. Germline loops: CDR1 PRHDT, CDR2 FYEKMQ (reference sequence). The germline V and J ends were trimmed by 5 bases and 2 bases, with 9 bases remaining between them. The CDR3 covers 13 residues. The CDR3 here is CASSPPSNTEAFF. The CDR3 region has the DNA TGTGCCAGCAGCCCCCCGAGTAACACTGAAGCTTTCTTT.

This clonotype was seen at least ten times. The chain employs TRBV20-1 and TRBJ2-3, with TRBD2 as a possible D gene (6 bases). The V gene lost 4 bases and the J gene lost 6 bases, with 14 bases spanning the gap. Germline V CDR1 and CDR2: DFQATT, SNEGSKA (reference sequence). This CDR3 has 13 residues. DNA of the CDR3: TGCAGTGCTACCCGGGGGTCCCAGGATACGCAGTATTTT. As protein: CSATRGSQDTQYF.

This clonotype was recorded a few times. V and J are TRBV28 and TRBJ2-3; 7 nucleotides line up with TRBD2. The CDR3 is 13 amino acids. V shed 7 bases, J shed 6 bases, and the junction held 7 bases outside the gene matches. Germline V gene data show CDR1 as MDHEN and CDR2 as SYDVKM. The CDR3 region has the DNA TGTGCCAGCAAGAGGGCTAGCGGCGATACGCAGTATTTT. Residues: CASKRASGDTQYF.

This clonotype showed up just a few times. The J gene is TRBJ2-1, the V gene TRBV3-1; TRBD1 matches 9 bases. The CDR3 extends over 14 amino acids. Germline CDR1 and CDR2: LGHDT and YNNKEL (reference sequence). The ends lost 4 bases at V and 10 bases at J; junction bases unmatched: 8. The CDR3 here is CASSPGTGNGEQFF. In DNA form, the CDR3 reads TGTGCCAGCAGCCCCGGGACAGGGAATGGGGAGCAGTTCTTC.

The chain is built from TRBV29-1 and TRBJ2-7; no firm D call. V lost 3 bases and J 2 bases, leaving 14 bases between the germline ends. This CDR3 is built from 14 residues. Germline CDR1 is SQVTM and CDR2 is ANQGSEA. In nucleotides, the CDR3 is TGCAGCGTTGAGCAGCCCCGCTCGCCCTACGAGCAGTACTTC. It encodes CSVEQPRSPYEQYF.

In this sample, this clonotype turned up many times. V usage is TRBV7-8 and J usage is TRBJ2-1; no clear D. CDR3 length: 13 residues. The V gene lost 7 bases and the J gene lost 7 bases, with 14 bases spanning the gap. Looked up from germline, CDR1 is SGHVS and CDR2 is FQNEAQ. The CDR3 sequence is CASTQQNKNEQFF. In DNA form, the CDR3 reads TGTGCCAGCACCCAACAAAATAAGAATGAGCAGTTCTTC. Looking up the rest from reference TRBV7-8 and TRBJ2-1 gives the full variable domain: GAGVSQSPRYKVAKRGQDVALRCDPISGHVSLFWYQQALGQGPEFLTYFQNEAQLDKSGLPSDRFFAERPEGSVSTLKIQRTQQEDSAVYLCASTQQNKNEQFFGPGTRLTVL.

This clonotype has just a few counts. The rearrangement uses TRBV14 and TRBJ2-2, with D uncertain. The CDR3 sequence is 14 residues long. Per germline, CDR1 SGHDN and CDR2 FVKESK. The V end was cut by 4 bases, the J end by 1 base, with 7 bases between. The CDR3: CASSPYLNTGELFF. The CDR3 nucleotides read TGTGCCAGCAGCCCATACTTGAACACCGGGGAGCTGTTTTTT.

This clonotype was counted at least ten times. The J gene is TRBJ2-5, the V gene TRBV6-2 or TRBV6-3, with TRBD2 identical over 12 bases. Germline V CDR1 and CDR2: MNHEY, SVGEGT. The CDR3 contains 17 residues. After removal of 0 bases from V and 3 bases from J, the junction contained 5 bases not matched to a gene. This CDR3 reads CASSYSTRLAGEETQYF. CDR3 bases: TGTGCCAGCAGTTACTCAACGAGACTAGCGGGAGAAGAGACCCAGTACTTC.

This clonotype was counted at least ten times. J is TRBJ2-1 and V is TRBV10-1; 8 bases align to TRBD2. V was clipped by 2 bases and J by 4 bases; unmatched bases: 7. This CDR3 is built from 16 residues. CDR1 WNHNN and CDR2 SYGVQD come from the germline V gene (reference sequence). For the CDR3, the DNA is TGCGCCAGCAGTGAGCTTGCGGGGGGCTTTTACAATGAGCAGTTCTTC. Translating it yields CASSELAGGFYNEQFF.